The 15 T cell receptor beta chains below come from one sample, sequenced in a study of cytomegalovirus exposure and HLA in healthy donors. It was with 60 Vbeta and 13 Jbeta primers that the PCR ran. Data came from immunoSEQ multiplex PCR; TCRdb stores just in-frame clones and leaves some out. The sample yields nearly 110,000 clones, more than 75% seen once. The sample taken for sequencing was PBMCs. The source is a woman aged 50 to 65 in good health and CMV-seropositive.

The V gene is TRBV7-3, the J gene TRBJ2-3; 10 bases map to TRBD1. CDR3 length: 14 residues. V was clipped by 2 bases and J by 7 bases; unmatched bases: 3. Germline values: CDR1 SGHTA, CDR2 FQGTGA. The CDR3 loop is CASSLDRGLNTQYF. As DNA, the CDR3 is TGTGCCAGCAGCTTAGACAGGGGGCTGAATACGCAGTATTTT.

The chain combines TRBV30 with TRBJ2-6, with 11 bases matching TRBD2. The V gene's germline CDR1 is GTSNPN and CDR2 SVGIG (reference sequence). J was trimmed by 0 bases and V by 2 bases; bases with no gene match: 18. This CDR3 region has 22 residues. This chain's CDR3 is CAWSPWTPGLAAVRSGANVLTF. The CDR3 region has the DNA TGTGCCTGGAGTCCATGGACACCGGGACTAGCGGCGGTACGCTCTGGGGCCAACGTCCTGACTTTC.

The J gene is TRBJ1-2, the V gene TRBV15; TRBD1 matches 10 bases. The CDR3 is 18 amino acids. The V segment lost 0 bases and the J segment 6 bases; nucleotides outside the gene matches: 13. Germline V gene lookup returns CDR1 LNHNV and CDR2 YYDKDF (reference sequence). This CDR3 is CATSRDLTGGAPEDGYTF. DNA of the CDR3: TGTGCCACCAGCAGAGACCTGACAGGGGGCGCTCCCGAGGATGGCTACACCTTC.

V usage is TRBV2 and J usage is TRBJ2-7; TRBD1 matches 7 bases. CDR3 length equals 13 residues. The germline CDR1 and CDR2 sequences are SNHLY and FYNNEI. V lost 6 bases, J lost 3 bases, and 5 bases stayed unmatched. The CDR3 protein is CASRRTGVYEQYF. CDR3 bases: TGTGCCAGCAGAAGAACAGGGGTCTACGAGCAGTACTTC.

The chain recombines TRBV18 with TRBJ2-2; no clear D. This CDR3 has 14 amino acids. CDR1 is KGHSH and CDR2 is LQKENI in the germline V gene. Deletions cut 3 bases from V and 1 base from J, with 6 bases between. CDR3 in DNA: TGTGCCAGCTCACCTACCGGGAACACCGGGGAGCTGTTTTTT. Amino acid sequence: CASSPTGNTGELFF.

This clone was detected a few times. The chain is built from TRBV4-1 and TRBJ2-1; 8 bases agree with TRBD2. Looked up from germline, CDR1 is MGHRA and CDR2 is YSYEKL. The CDR3 contains 17 residues. J gave up 8 bases and V 1 base, and 13 bases lay outside the gene matches. The CDR3 DNA reads as TGCGCCAGCAGCCAAGGCCTTCTCCGGGGGGGCGGCCATGAGCAGTTCTTC. It encodes CASSQGLLRGGGHEQFF.

The V call is TRBV30, the J call TRBJ1-1, with 10 bases fitting TRBD1. CDR1 is GTSNPN, CDR2 SVGIG, per germline (reference sequence). The CDR3 contains 14 residues. V was pared by 3 bases and J by 1 base, with 2 bases of the junction left unmatched. CDR3 in amino acids: CAWSRDRGNTEAFF. As DNA, the CDR3 is TGTGCCTGGAGCCGGGACAGGGGGAACACTGAAGCTTTCTTT.

The V call is TRBV5-6, the J call TRBJ2-4, with a possible D match to TRBD1 (5 bases). V dropped 1 base and J dropped 0 bases, with 14 bases sitting between them. Germline values: CDR1 SGHDT, CDR2 YYEEEE. This CDR3 comprises 17 residues. DNA for the CDR3: TGTGCCAGCAGCTTGCAGCGAACAGGTCTAGCCAAAAACATTCAGTACTTC. This encodes CASSLQRTGLAKNIQYF.

The chain couples TRBV4-1 to TRBJ1-1; a possible D gene is TRBD1 (6 bases). There are 17 residues in the CDR3. Germline loops: CDR1 MGHRA, CDR2 YSYEKL. V was clipped by 3 bases and J by 1 base, with 18 bases between them. CDR3 residues: CASSQAGTSTANTEAFF. The DNA of the CDR3 is TGCGCCAGCAGCCAGGCCGGGACATCCACCGCGAACACTGAAGCTTTCTTT.

The chain is built from TRBV19 and TRBJ1-5, with a tentative D call TRBD1 (5 bases). Trimming took 7 bases from V and 6 from J, leaving 19 bases between them. Per the germline V gene, CDR1 is LNHDA and CDR2 is SQIVND (reference sequence). The CDR3 is made up of 15 amino acids. CDR3 region: CASIQTGGGGQPQHF. In nucleotides, the CDR3 is TGTGCCAGTATCCAGACGGGGGGGGGTGGTCAGCCCCAGCATTTT.

The chain couples TRBV7-8 to TRBJ2-5; 10 bases agree with TRBD1. Germline-derived CDR1 and CDR2 are SGHVS and FQNEAQ. Germline trimming cut 5 bases from V and 5 bases from J; bases unmatched to any gene: 5. The CDR3 consists of 14 residues. Here the CDR3 reads CASSATGGWETQYF. The CDR3 nucleotides read TGTGCCAGCAGCGCGACAGGGGGCTGGGAGACCCAGTACTTC.

This chain uses TRBV5-1 with TRBJ2-2; TRBD1 might be the D (6 bases). CDR3 length: 13 residues. CDR1 and CDR2 (germline): SGHRS, YFSETQ. V was pared by 7 bases and J by 3 bases, with 10 bases between. As DNA, the CDR3 is TGCGCCAGCCAGGGGTACGACACCGGGGAGCTGTTTTTT. Its translation: CASQGYDTGELFF.

The chain employs TRBV9 and TRBJ1-6; 7 bases map to TRBD1. The V segment lost 3 bases and the J segment 5 bases; nucleotides outside the gene matches: 2. The CDR3 covers 14 residues. Germline CDR1 reads SGDLS; CDR2 reads YYNGEE. CDR3 loop: CASSEGQHNSPLHF. DNA for the CDR3: TGTGCCAGCAGCGAGGGACAGCATAATTCACCCCTCCACTTT.

The rearrangement links TRBV11-3 to TRBJ2-3, with 8 bases fitting TRBD2. Per the germline V gene, CDR1 is SGHNT and CDR2 is YENEEA. V was pared by 1 base and J by 6 bases, with 6 bases of the junction left unmatched. This CDR3 comprises 15 residues. The CDR3 region has the DNA TGTGCCAGCAGCTTAGGATTGCGGGGGGCGGATACGCAGTATTTT. It translates to CASSLGLRGADTQYF.

The DNA for the CDR3 is TGTGCCAGCACCAGGGACACATACAATGAGCAGTTCTTC. It translates to CASTRDTYNEQFF. The gene calls are TRBV6-1 and TRBJ2-1; D possibly corresponds to TRBD1 (6 bases). The germline gives CDR1 MNHNS, CDR2 SASEGT. The CDR3 runs to 13 residues. Trimming took off 7 bases at V and 4 bases at J, with 11 bases between the two ends.